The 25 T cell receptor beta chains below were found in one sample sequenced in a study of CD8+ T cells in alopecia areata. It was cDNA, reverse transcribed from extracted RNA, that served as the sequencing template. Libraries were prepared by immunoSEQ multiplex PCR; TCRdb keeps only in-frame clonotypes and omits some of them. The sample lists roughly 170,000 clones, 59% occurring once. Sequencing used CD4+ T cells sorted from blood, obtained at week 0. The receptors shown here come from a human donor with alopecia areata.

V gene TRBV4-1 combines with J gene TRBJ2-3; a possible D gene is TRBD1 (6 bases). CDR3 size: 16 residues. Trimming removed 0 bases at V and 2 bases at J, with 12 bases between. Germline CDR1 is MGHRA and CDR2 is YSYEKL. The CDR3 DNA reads TGCGCCAGCAGCCAAGATAGAAACAGGGACACAGATACGCAGTATTTT. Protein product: CASSQDRNRDTDTQYF.

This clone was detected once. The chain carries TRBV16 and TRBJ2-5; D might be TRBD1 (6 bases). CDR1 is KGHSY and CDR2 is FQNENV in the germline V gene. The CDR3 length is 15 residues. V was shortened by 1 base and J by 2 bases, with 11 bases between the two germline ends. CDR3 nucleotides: TGTGCCAGCAGCCAATTTCAACAGGGACAAGAGACCCAGTACTTC. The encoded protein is CASSQFQQGQETQYF.

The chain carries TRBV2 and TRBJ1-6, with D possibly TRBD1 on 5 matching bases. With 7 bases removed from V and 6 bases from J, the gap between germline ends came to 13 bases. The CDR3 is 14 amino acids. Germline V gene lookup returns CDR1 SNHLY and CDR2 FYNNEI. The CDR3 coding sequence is TGTGCCAGCAAATGGGGGTCAGTTAATTCACCCCTCCACTTT. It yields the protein CASKWGSVNSPLHF.

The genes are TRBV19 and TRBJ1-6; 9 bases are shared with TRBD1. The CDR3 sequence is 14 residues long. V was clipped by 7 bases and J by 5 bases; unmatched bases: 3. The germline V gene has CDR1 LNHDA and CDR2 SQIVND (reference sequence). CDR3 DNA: TGTGCCAGTACCCGGACAGGGGATAATTCACCCCTCCACTTT. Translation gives CASTRTGDNSPLHF.

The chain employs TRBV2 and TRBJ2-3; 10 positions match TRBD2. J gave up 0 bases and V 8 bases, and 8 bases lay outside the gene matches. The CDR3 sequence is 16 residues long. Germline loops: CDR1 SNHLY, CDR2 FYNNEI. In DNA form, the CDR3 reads TGTGCCAGCGGACTAGCGGAGCGAACTAGCACAGATACGCAGTATTTT. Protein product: CASGLAERTSTDTQYF.

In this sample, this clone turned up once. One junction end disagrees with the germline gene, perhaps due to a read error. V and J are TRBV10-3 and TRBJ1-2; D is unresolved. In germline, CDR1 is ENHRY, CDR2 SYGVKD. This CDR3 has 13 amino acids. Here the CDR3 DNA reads TGTGCCATCAGTGATAGTGGGAGACTGGGGTCAGCCTTC. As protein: CAISDSGRLGSAF.

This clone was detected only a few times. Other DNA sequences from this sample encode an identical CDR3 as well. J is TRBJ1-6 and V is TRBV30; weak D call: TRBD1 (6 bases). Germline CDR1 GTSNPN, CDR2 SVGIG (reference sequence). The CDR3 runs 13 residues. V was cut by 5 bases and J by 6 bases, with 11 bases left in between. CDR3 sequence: CAWSGTPNSPLHF. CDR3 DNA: TGTGCCTGGTCCGGGACACCTAATTCACCCCTCCACTTT.

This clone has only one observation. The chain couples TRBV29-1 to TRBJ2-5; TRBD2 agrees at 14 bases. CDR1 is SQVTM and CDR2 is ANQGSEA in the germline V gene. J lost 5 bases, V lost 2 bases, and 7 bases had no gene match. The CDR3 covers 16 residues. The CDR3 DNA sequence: TGCAGCGTTGAACTCGGACTAGCGGGGGGTAGGGAGACCCAGTACTTC. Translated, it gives CSVELGLAGGRETQYF.

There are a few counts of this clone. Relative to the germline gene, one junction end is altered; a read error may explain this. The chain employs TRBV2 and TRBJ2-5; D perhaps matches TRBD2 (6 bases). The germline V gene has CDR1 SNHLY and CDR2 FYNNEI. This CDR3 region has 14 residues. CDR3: CASTGTFGQATQYF. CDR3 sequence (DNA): TGTGCCAGCACAGGGACTTTCGGACAAGCGACCCAGTACTTC.

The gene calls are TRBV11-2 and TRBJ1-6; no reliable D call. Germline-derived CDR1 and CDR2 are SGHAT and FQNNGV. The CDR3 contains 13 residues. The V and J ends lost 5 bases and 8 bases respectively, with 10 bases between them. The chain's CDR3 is CASSLITDSPLHF. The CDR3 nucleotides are TGTGCCAGCAGCCTCATAACAGATTCACCCCTCCACTTT.

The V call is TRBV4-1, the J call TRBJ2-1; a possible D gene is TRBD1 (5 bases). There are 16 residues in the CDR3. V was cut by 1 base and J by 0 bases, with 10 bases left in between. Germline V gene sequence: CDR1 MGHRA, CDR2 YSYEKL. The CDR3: CASSQVDILSYNEQFF. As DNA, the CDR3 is TGCGCCAGCAGCCAAGTGGACATACTCTCCTACAATGAGCAGTTCTTC.

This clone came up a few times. The CDR3 sequence is CASSPSGTYEQYF. The DNA for the CDR3 is TGTGCCAGCAGCCCGAGCGGGACCTACGAGCAGTACTTC. This chain uses TRBV7-9 with TRBJ2-7; TRBD2 matches at 7 bases. Looked up from germline, CDR1 is SEHNR and CDR2 is FQNEAQ (reference sequence). The CDR3 has 13 amino acids. The junction had 3 bases not matched to a gene; V was cut back by 5 bases and J by 2 bases.

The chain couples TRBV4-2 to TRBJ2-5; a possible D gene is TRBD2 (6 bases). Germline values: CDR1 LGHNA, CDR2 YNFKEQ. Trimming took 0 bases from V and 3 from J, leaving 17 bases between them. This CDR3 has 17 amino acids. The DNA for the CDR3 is TGTGCCAGCAGCCAAGATAGTACCGCGGGGCTCGAAGAGACCCAGTACTTC. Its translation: CASSQDSTAGLEETQYF.

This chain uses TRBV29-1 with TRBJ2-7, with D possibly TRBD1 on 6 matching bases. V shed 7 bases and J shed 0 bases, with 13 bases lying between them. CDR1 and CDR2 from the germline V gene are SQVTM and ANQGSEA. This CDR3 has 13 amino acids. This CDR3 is CSASQGSSYEQYF. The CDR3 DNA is TGCAGCGCCTCACAGGGAAGCTCCTACGAGCAGTACTTC.

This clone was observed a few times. The CDR3 spells CASSQRPPNTEAFF. The CDR3 DNA is TGTGCCAGCAGCCAAAGGCCCCCGAACACTGAAGCTTTCTTT. The chain couples TRBV14 to TRBJ1-1; no clear D gene. The V end lost 2 bases, the J end lost 1 base, and 8 bases lay between the germline ends. There are 14 residues in the CDR3. The germline V gene encodes CDR1 SGHDN and CDR2 FVKESK. The entire variable domain, with the rest obtained from reference TRBV14 and TRBJ1-1, is as follows: EAGVTQFPSHSVIEKGQTVTLRCDPISGHDNLYWYRRVMGKEIKFLLHFVKESKQDESGMPNNRFLAERTGGTYSTLKVQPAELEDSGVYFCASSQRPPNTEAFFGQGTRLTVV.

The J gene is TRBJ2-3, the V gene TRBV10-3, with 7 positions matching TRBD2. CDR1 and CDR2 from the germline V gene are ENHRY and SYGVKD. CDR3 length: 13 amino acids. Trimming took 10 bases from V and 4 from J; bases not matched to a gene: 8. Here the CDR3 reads CATARGGADTQYF. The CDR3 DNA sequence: TGTGCCACCGCCCGGGGAGGGGCAGATACGCAGTATTTT.

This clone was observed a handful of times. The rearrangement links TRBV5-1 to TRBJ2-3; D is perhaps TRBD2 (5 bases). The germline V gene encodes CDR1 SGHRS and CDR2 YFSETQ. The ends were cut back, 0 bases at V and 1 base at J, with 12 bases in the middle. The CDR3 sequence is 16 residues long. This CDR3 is CASSLDVRARTDTQYF. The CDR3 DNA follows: TGCGCCAGCAGCTTGGATGTGAGGGCGCGCACAGATACGCAGTATTTT.

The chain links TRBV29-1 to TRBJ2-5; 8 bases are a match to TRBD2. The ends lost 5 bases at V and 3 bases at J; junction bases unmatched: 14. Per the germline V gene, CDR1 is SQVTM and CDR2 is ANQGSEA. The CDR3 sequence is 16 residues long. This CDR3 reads CSVRTFGREAKETQYF. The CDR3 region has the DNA TGCAGCGTTCGGACTTTCGGGAGGGAGGCGAAAGAGACCCAGTACTTC.

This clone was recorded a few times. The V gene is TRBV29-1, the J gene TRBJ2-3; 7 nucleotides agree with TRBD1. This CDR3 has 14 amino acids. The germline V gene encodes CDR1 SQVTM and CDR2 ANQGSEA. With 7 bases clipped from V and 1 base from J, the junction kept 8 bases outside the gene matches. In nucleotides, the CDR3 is TGCAGCGCCGAAACCGGGACAGGCACAGATACGCAGTATTTT. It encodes CSAETGTGTDTQYF.

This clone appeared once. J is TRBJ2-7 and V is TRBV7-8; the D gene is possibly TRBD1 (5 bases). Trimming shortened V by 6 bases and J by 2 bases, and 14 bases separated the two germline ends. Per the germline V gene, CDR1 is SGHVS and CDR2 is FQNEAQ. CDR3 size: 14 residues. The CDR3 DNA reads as TGTGCCAGCAGTTTTAGTCAGGGTCCCTACGAGCAGTACTTC. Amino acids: CASSFSQGPYEQYF.

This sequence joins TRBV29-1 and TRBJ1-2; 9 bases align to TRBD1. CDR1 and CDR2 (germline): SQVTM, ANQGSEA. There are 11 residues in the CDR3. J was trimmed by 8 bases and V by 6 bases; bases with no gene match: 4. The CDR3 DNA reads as TGCAGCGTCGGGGACAGGGAAGGCTACACCTTC. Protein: CSVGDREGYTF.

CDR3 sequence: CSVEDQWGVEAFF. CDR3 coding DNA: TGCAGCGTTGAAGATCAATGGGGTGTTGAAGCTTTCTTT. The chain carries TRBV29-1 and TRBJ1-1, with D unclear. This CDR3 contains 13 residues. CDR1 and CDR2 (germline): SQVTM, ANQGSEA. The V gene lost 0 bases and the J gene lost 7 bases, with 12 bases spanning the gap.

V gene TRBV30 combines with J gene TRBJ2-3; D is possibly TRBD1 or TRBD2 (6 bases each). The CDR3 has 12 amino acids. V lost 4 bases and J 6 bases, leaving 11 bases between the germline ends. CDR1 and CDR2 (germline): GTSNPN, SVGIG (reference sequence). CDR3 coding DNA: TGTGCCTGGACCCTAGGGGGGGATACGCAGTATTTT. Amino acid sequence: CAWTLGGDTQYF.

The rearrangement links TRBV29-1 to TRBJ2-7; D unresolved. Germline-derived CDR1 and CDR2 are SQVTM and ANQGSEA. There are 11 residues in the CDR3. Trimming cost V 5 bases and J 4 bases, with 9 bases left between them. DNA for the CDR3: TGCAGCGTTCAGACCATGTACGAGCAGTACTTC. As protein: CSVQTMYEQYF.

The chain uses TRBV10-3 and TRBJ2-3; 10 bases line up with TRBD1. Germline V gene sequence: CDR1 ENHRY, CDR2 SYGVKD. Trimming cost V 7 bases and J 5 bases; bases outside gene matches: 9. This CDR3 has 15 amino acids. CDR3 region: CAINDRDRGRDTQYF. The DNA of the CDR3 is TGTGCCATCAACGATCGGGACAGGGGACGAGATACGCAGTATTTT.